This is a list of T cell receptor beta chains from one sample in a study of blood T cell repertoires in COVID-19. Sequencing used immunoSEQ multiplex PCR; TCRdb keeps in-frame clones, though not all of them. The data show 250,000 to 300,000 clones, approximately 91% seen once. Sequenced material: PBMCs or T cells enriched from blood (not recorded which). Receptor source: a woman in her 40s with acute COVID-19. Each CDR3 is given with its conserved first and last residue. The D gene is left open where the match is weak. Rows may omit the clone size; those that give it use once, few, many or a size class.

D	J	size	V	DNA	CDR3
NA	TRBJ2-1	once	TRBV9	TGTGCCAGCAGCGGATTCCGGGGGGCCCTTCACAATGAGCAGTTCTTC	CASSGFRGALHNEQFF
TRBD1	TRBJ1-6	NA	TRBV27	TGTGCCAGCAGCCCGACCGGGACAGGATGGGCCTGGGGTTCACCCCTCCACTTT	CASSPTGTGWAWGSPLHF
NA	TRBJ1-6	once	TRBV7-2	TGTGCCAGCAGGCTAGGGGTGGTGAATTCACCCCTCCACTTT	CASRLGVVNSPLHF
NA	TRBJ2-1	NA	TRBV11-3	TGTGCCAGCACCGCTCGGGACAAGCGGGGTGAGCAGTTCTTC	CASTARDKRGEQFF
NA	TRBJ1-1	NA	TRBV12-3/TRBV12-4	TGTGCCAGCAGCCCACAGGACCGGGGGAGGGCTTTCTTT	CASSPQDRGRAFF
TRBD2	TRBJ2-1	NA	TRBV28	TGTGCCAGCAGTGGATACCCCGGGCGGGGGGCTTCATACAATGAGCAGTTCTTC	CASSGYPGRGASYNEQFF
NA	TRBJ2-3	once	TRBV19	TGTGCCAGTAGTCCCCAGAGGAGACAGCGACCTAGCACAGATACGCAGTATTTT	CASSPQRRQRPSTDTQYF
TRBD2	TRBJ2-7	few	TRBV28	TGTGCCAGCAAGGGAGGGCCACTGTTGAACGAGCAGTACTTC	CASKGGPLLNEQYF
NA	TRBJ1-1	NA	TRBV29-1	TGCAGCGTTGAAATTCTCCTGAACACTGAAGCTTTCTTT	CSVEILLNTEAFF
NA	TRBJ2-2	NA	TRBV5-8	TGTGCCAGCAGCTCGCGCACTAGAGCCGGGGAGCTGTTTTTT	CASSSRTRAGELFF
NA	TRBJ1-4	NA	TRBV5-5	TGTGCCAGCAGGACAGCAACTAATGAAAAACTGTTTTTT	CASRTATNEKLFF
TRBD2	TRBJ2-1	NA	TRBV30	TGTGCCTGGAGTGAAGGGACGGGCCCGGGGGGAAATGAGCAGTTCTTC	CAWSEGTGPGGNEQFF
NA	TRBJ2-1	NA	TRBV2	TGTGCCAGCAGTCGGTATGAGCAGTTCTTC	CASSRYEQFF
NA	TRBJ1-5	NA	TRBV4-2	TGTGCCAGCAGCCAAGGAGGGTCGCGTAGCAATCAGCCCCAGCATTTT	CASSQGGSRSNQPQHF
NA	TRBJ1-2	once	TRBV12-3/TRBV12-4	TGTGCCAGCAGACCCGGGGGTAACTATGGCTACACCTTC	CASRPGGNYGYTF
NA	TRBJ1-1	NA	TRBV18	TGTGCCAGCTCACCAGCGGAAAGGAACACTGAAGCTTTCTTT	CASSPAERNTEAFF
NA	TRBJ2-7	NA	TRBV11-2	TGTGCCAGCAGCTTAGGCCCAGACAGCTCCTACGAGCAGTACTTC	CASSLGPDSSYEQYF
TRBD1	TRBJ2-7	NA	TRBV29-1	TGCAGCGCACGGGAAGGGCAGGGGGTCTACGAGCAGTACTTC	CSAREGQGVYEQYF
NA	TRBJ2-1	NA	TRBV29-1	TGCAGCGCCTCCCCAGCAGGGGCCTACAATGAGCAGTTCTTC	CSASPAGAYNEQFF
TRBD2	TRBJ2-3	NA	TRBV6-5	TGTGCCAGCAGCCCGGGACTAGCAGGCACAGATACGCAGTATTTT	CASSPGLAGTDTQYF
NA	TRBJ2-3	NA	TRBV6-5	TGTGCCAGCACCGGGGGAGACCTTAACACAGATACGCAGTATTTT	CASTGGDLNTDTQYF
NA	TRBJ1-4	NA	TRBV19	TGTGCCAGTAGGGATCAGGGTTATGAAAAACTGTTTTTT	CASRDQGYEKLFF
NA	TRBJ1-4	NA	TRBV15	TGTGCCACCAGCGTTCCTGCAACTAATGAAAAACTGTTTTTT	CATSVPATNEKLFF
NA	TRBJ1-2	NA	TRBV18	TGTGCCAGCTCACCCGTGGACAGCGCTTTTAACTATGGCTACACCTTC	CASSPVDSAFNYGYTF
TRBD1	TRBJ1-6	NA	TRBV15	TGTGCCACCAGCAGATCAGGGGGAATTTCTAATTCACCCCTCCACTTT	CATSRSGGISNSPLHF
NA	TRBJ2-1	NA	TRBV30	TGTGCCTGGAGTGCGGGATACAATGAGCAGTTCTTC	CAWSAGYNEQFF
NA	TRBJ1-1	NA	TRBV18	TGTGCCAGCTCGCCGGGGACAACTACTGAAGCTTTCTTT	CASSPGTTTEAFF
TRBD1	TRBJ1-2	NA	TRBV5-4	TGTGCCAGCAGTTGGGACAGACCCTCCTATGGCTACACCTTC	CASSWDRPSYGYTF
NA	TRBJ2-4	NA	TRBV6-4	TGTGCCAGCATACGCCCCGGGGGGCGGACCGCCAAAAACATTCAGTACTTC	CASIRPGGRTAKNIQYF
TRBD1	TRBJ1-5	NA	TRBV6-6	TGTGCCAGCAGTTACTCTCCGGGACAGGGTAGAGAGTCCCAGCATTTT	CASSYSPGQGRESQHF
NA	TRBJ1-2	NA	TRBV2	TGTGCCAGCAGCGCGGAGGGCGCCGGAGCCTATGGCTACACCTTC	CASSAEGAGAYGYTF
NA	TRBJ1-3	NA	TRBV7-2	TGTGCCAGCAGCTTAGCGGCAGGGGCTGGAAACACCATATATTTT	CASSLAAGAGNTIYF
NA	TRBJ1-2	NA	TRBV9	TGTGCCAGCAGCGTTGGAGGCGAAGGCTACACCTTC	CASSVGGEGYTF
NA	TRBJ2-1	once	TRBV6-2/TRBV6-3	TGTGCCAGCAGTTATTCGCCTAGCGACAGCTCCTACAATGAGCAGTTCTTC	CASSYSPSDSSYNEQFF
NA	TRBJ1-1	NA	TRBV5-1	TGCGCCAGCAGCTTGGCTGCACTGGGGGCGGACACTGAAGCTTTCTTT	CASSLAALGADTEAFF
NA	TRBJ1-2	NA	TRBV30	TGTGCCTGGAGTGAGATTGGGGCTGGCTACACCTTC	CAWSEIGAGYTF
NA	TRBJ1-1	NA	TRBV5-1	TGCGCCAGCAGCTTAGACAGACGTGAAGCTTTCTTT	CASSLDRREAFF